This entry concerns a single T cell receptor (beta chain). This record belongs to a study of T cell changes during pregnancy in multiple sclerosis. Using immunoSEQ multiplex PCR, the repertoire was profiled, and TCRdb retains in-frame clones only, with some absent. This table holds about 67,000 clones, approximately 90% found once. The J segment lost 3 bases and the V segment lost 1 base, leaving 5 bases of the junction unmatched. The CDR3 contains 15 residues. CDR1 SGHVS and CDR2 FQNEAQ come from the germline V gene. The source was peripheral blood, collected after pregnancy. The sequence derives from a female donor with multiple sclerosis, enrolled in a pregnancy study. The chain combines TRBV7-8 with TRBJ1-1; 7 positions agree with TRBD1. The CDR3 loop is CASSLDQGGDTEAFF. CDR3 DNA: TGTGCCAGCAGCTTAGATCAGGGGGGCGACACTGAAGCTTTCTTT.